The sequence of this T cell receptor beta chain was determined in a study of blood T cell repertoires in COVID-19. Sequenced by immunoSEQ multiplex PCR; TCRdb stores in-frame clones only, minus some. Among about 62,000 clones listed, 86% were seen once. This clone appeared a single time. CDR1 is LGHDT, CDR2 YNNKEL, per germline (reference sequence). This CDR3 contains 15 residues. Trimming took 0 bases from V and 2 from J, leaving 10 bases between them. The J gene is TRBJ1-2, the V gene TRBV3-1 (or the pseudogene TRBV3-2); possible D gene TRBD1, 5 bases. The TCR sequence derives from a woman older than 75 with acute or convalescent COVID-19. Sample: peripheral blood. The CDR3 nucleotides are TGTGCCAGCAGCCAAGATCACCAGGGAAACTATGGCTACACCTTC. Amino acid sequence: CASSQDHQGNYGYTF.